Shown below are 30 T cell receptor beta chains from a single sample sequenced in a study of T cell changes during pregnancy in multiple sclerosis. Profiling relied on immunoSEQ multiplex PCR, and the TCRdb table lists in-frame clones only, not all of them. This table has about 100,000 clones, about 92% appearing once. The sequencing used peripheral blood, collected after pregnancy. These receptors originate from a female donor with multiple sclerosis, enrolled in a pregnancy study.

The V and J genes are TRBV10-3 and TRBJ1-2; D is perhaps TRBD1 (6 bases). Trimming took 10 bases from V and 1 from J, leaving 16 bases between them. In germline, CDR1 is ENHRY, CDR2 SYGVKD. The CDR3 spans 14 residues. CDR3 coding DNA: TGTGCCACAAACCCCAGGGGCCGTAACTATGGCTACACCTTC. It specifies CATNPRGRNYGYTF.

The CDR3 reads CAWRDWDSDYEQYF. DNA for the CDR3: TGTGCCTGGAGAGATTGGGACAGCGACTACGAGCAGTACTTC. V usage is TRBV30 and J usage is TRBJ2-7; 7 bases agree with TRBD1. Unmatched junction bases numbered 8, after V lost 3 bases and J lost 3 bases. The germline V gene has CDR1 GTSNPN and CDR2 SVGIG (reference sequence). The CDR3 is 14 amino acids.

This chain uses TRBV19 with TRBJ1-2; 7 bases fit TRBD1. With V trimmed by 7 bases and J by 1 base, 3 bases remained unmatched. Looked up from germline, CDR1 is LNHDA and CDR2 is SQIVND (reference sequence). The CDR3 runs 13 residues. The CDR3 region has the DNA TGTGCCAGTACCTACAGGGGTAACTATGGCTACACCTTC. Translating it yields CASTYRGNYGYTF.

The chain's CDR3 is CAISTRQGHSYGYTF. The CDR3 bases are TGTGCCATCAGTACCCGCCAGGGGCATAGCTATGGCTACACCTTC. This chain uses TRBV10-3 with TRBJ1-2; the D gene is possibly TRBD1 (6 bases). The CDR3 has 15 residues. V was clipped by 5 bases and J by 4 bases, with 17 bases between them. In germline, CDR1 is ENHRY, CDR2 SYGVKD.

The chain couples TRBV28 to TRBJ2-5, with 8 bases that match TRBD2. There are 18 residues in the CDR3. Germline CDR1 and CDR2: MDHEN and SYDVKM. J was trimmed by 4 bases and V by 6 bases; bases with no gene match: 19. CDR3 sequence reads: CASSESPGLGSLSETQYF. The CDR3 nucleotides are TGTGCCAGCAGCGAATCTCCGGGACTAGGGTCTCTATCAGAGACCCAGTACTTC.

DNA for the CDR3: TGTGCCAGCAGCTTACAGGAAAACTATGGCTACACCTTC. It codes for CASSLQENYGYTF. The rearrangement uses TRBV2 and TRBJ1-2; D possibly corresponds to TRBD1 (5 bases). Germline CDR1 reads SNHLY; CDR2 reads FYNNEI. Trimming left V 6 bases short and J 2 bases short, with 10 bases between. The CDR3 covers 13 residues.

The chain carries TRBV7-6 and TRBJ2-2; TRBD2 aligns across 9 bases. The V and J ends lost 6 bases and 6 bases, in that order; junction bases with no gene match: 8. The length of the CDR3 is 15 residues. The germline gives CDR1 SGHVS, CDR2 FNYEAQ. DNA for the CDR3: TGTGCCAGCAGTGCTCGGCGGGAGGGGGCCGGGGAGCTGTTTTTT. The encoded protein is CASSARREGAGELFF.

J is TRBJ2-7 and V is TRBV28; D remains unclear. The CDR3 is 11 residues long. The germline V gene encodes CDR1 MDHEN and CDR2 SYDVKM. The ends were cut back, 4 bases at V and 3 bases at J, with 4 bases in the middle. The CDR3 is CASSSNYEQYF. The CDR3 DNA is TGTGCCAGCAGTTCCAACTACGAGCAGTACTTC. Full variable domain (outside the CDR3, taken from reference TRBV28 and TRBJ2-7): DVKVTQSSRYLVKRTGEKVFLECVQDMDHENMFWYRQDPGLGLRLIYFSYDVKMKEKGDIPEGYSVSREKKERFSLILESASTNQTSMYLCASSSNYEQYFGPGTRLTVT.

The CDR3 loop is CASSFSVAVFSYEQYF. DNA for the CDR3: TGTGCCAGCAGCTTTTCGGTAGCGGTCTTCTCCTACGAGCAGTACTTC. The chain recombines TRBV5-5 with TRBJ2-7, with D tentatively TRBD2 (6 bases). The CDR3 spans 16 residues. The germline V gene encodes CDR1 SGHKS and CDR2 YYEKEE (reference sequence). The V and J ends lost 2 bases and 0 bases respectively, with 15 bases between them.

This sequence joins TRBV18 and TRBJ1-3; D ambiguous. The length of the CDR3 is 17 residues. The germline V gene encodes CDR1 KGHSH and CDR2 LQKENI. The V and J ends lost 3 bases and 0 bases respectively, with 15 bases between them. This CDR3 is CASSPLPTVYSGNTIYF. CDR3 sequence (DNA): TGTGCCAGCTCACCCCTCCCCACGGTATACTCTGGAAACACCATATATTTT.

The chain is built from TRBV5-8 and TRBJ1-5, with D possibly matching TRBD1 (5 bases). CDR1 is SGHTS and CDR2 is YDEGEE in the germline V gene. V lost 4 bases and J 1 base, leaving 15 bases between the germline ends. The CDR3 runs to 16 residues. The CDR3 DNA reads TGTGCCAGCAGCACAGATGGGGGGTACAGCAATCAGCCCCAGCATTTT. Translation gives CASSTDGGYSNQPQHF.

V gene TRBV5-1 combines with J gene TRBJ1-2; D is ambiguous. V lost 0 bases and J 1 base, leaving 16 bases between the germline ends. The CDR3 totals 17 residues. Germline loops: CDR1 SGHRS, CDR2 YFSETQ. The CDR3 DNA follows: TGCGCCAGCAGCTTGGATCTTATCGTTTACAGTAACTATGGCTACACCTTC. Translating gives CASSLDLIVYSNYGYTF.

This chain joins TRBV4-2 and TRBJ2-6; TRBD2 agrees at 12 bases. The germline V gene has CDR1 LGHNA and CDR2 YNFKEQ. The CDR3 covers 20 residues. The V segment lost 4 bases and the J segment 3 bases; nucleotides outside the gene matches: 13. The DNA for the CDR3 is TGTGCCAGCAGCCCGATTGCGAGCGGACTAGCGGGATTTGGGGCCAACGTCCTGACTTTC. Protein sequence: CASSPIASGLAGFGANVLTF.

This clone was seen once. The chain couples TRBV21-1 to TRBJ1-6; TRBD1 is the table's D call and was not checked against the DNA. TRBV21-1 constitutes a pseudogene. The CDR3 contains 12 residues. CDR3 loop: CASSTRQNPHLF. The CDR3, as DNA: TGTGCCAGCAGCACCCGACAGAACCCTCACCTTTTT.

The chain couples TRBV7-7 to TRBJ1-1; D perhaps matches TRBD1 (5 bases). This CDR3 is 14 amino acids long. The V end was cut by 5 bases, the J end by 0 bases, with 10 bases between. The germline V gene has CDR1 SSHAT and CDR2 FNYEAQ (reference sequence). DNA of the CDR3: TGTGCCAGCAGCCCCCAGGGCCTGAACACTGAAGCTTTCTTT. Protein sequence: CASSPQGLNTEAFF.

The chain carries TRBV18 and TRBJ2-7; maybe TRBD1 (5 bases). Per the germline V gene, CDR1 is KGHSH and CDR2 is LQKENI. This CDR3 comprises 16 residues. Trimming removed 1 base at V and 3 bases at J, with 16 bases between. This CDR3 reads CASSPLPQGKGYEQYF. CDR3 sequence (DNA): TGTGCCAGCTCACCACTTCCGCAGGGTAAGGGCTACGAGCAGTACTTC.

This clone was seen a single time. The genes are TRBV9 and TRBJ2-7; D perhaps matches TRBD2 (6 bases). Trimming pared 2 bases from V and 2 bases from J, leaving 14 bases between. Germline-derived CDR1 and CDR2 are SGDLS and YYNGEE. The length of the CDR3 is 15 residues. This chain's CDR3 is CASSVFGTGAYEQYF. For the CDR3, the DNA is TGTGCCAGCAGCGTCTTCGGGACTGGGGCCTACGAGCAGTACTTC.

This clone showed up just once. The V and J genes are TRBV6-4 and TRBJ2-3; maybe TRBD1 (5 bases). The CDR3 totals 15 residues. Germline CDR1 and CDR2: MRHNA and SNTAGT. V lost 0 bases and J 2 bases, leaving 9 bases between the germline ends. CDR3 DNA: TGTGCCAGCAGTGACTCAGGGGAACCCACAGATACGCAGTATTTT. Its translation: CASSDSGEPTDTQYF.

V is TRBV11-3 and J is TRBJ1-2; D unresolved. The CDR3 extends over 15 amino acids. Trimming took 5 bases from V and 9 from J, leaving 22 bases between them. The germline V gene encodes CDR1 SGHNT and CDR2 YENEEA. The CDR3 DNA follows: TGTGCCAGCAGCCTGAACCGACAATCCGCGGGGAGCTACACCTTC. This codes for CASSLNRQSAGSYTF.

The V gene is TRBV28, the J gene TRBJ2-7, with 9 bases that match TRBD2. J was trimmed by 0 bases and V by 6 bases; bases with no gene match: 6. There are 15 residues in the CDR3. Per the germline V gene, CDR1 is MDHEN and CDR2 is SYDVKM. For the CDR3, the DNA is TGTGCCAGCAGACTTCTAGCGGGGAGCTCCTACGAGCAGTACTTC. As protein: CASRLLAGSSYEQYF.

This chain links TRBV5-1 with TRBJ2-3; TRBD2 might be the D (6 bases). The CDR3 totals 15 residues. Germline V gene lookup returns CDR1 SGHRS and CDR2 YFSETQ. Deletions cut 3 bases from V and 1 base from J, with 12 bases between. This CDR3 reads CASSSGLPRTDTQYF. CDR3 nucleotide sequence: TGCGCCAGCAGCTCGGGACTCCCCCGCACAGATACGCAGTATTTT.

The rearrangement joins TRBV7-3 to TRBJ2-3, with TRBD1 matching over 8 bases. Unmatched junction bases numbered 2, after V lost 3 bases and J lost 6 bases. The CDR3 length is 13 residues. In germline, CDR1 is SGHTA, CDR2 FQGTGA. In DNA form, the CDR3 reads TGTGCCAGCAGCTTCAACAGGGGGGATACGCAGTATTTT. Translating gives CASSFNRGDTQYF.

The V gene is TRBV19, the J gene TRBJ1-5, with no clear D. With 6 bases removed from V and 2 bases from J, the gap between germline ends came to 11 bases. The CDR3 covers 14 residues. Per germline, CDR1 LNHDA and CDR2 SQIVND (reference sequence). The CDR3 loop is CASRHEAGNQPQHF. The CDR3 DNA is TGTGCCAGTAGACACGAGGCAGGCAATCAGCCCCAGCATTTT.

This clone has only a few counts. CDR3 bases: TGTGCCAGCAGCTTGAACAGAGTGGGTTCACCCCTCCACTTT. Translated, it gives CASSLNRVGSPLHF. V is TRBV7-8 and J is TRBJ1-6; D uncertain. CDR3 size: 14 residues. V dropped 3 bases and J dropped 9 bases, with 12 bases sitting between them. Looked up from germline, CDR1 is SGHVS and CDR2 is FQNEAQ.

CDR3 sequence reads: CASLQTATSNQPQHF. In DNA form, the CDR3 reads TGTGCCAGCCTTCAGACAGCAACTAGCAATCAGCCCCAGCATTTT. The rearrangement links TRBV6-5 to TRBJ1-5; tentative D call: TRBD1 (5 bases). V gave up 8 bases and J gave up 0 bases, with 14 bases separating them. This CDR3 contains 15 residues. CDR1 is MNHEY and CDR2 is SVGAGI in the germline V gene.

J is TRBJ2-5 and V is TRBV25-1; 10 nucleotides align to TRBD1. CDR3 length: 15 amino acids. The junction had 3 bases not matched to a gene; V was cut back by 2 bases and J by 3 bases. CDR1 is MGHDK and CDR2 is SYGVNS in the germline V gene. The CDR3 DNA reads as TGTGCCAGCAGTGAAGCCGGGACAGGGGAAGAGACCCAGTACTTC. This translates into CASSEAGTGEETQYF.

The CDR3 region has the DNA TGTGCCAGCAGTTTGGGGGCAGGGAAAAGCGTGTTCGGCTATGGCTACACCTTC. This encodes CASSLGAGKSVFGYGYTF. The genes are TRBV28 and TRBJ1-2, with D possibly matching TRBD1 (6 bases). V was pared by 3 bases and J by 4 bases, with 24 bases between. The CDR3 is 18 residues long. Germline CDR1 reads MDHEN; CDR2 reads SYDVKM.

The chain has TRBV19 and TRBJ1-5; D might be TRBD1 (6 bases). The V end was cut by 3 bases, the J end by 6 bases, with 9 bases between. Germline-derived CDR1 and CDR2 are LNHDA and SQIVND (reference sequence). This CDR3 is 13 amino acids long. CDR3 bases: TGTGCCAGTAGTATCCAGGGGACTCAGCCCCAGCATTTT. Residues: CASSIQGTQPQHF.

In nucleotides, the CDR3 is TGCGCCAGCAGCTTGGAACGATTATCCGGCACTGAAGCTTTCTTT. It translates to CASSLERLSGTEAFF. This chain connects TRBV5-1 to TRBJ1-1; D unclear. CDR1 and CDR2 (germline): SGHRS, YFSETQ. This CDR3 is built from 15 residues. V lost 0 bases and J 4 bases, leaving 13 bases between the germline ends.

In nucleotides, the CDR3 is TGTGCCAGCAGCCCGGGACAGGTCTATGGCTACACCTTC. Protein sequence: CASSPGQVYGYTF. The rearrangement joins TRBV11-2 to TRBJ1-2, with 8 bases aligning to TRBD1. The CDR3 runs 13 residues. V shed 5 bases, J shed 4 bases, and the junction held 3 bases outside the gene matches. CDR1 SGHAT and CDR2 FQNNGV come from the germline V gene.